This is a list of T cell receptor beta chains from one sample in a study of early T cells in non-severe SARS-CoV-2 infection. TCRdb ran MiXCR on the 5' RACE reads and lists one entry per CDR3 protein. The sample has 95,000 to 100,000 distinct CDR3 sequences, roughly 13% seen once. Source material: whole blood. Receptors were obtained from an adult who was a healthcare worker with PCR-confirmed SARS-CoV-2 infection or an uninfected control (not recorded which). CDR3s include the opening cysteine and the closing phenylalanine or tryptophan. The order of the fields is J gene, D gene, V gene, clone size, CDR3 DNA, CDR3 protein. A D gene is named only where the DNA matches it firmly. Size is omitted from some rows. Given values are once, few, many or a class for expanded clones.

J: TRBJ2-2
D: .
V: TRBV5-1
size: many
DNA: TGCGCCAGCAGCTTTAACGGCGCGAACACCGGGGAGCTGTTTTTT
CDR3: CASSFNGANTGELFF

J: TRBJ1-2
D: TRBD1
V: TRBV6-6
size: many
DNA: TGTGCCAGCAGTCGACAGGGAGACTATGGCTACACCTTC
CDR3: CASSRQGDYGYTF

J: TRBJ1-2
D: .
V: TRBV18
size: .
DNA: TGTGCCAGCTCACCGGTCCTTCAGGCTAACTATGGCTACACCTTC
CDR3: CASSPVLQANYGYTF

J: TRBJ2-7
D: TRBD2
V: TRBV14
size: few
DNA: TGTGCCAGCAGCCAGTCCAGCGGGGTGAGCGAGCAGTACTTC
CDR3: CASSQSSGVSEQYF

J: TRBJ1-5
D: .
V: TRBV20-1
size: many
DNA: TGCAGTGCTTCGACAGGCCACGGGGATCAGCCCCAGCATTTT
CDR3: CSASTGHGDQPQHF

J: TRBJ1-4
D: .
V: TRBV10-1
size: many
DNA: TGCGCCAGCAGTAGTACCACTAATGAAAAACTGTTTTTT
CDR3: CASSSTTNEKLFF

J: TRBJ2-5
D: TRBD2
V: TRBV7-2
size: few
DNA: TGTGCCAGCAGCTTAAGCGGGGTCCAAGAGACCCAGTACTTC
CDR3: CASSLSGVQETQYF

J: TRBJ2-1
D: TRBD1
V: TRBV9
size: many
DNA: TGTGCCAGCAGCGTAGTGGGGGACAGGGGGCCGGAGCAGTTCTTC
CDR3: CASSVVGDRGPEQFF

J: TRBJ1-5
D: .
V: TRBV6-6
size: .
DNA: TGTGCCAGCAGTTACAGCACAGTAAATAGCAATCAGCCCCAGCATTTT
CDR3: CASSYSTVNSNQPQHF

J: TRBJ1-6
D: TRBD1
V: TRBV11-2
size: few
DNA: TGTGCCAGCAGCATCCGACAGGGAAGTTCACCCCTCCACTTT
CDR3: CASSIRQGSSPLHF

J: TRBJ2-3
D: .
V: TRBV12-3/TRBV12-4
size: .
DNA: TGTGCCAGCCGATCGACGGCTAGCACAGATACGCAGTATTTT
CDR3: CASRSTASTDTQYF

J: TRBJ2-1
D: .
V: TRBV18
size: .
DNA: TGTGCCAGCTCACCCACGGGGTACAATGAGCAGTTCTTC
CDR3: CASSPTGYNEQFF

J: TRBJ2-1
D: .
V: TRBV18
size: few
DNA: TGTGCCAGCTCACCCGGGATCGAAAATGAGCAGTTCTTC
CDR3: CASSPGIENEQFF

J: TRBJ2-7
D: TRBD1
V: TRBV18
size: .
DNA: TGTGCCAGCTCACCGGGGGGACAGGGGTACGAGCAGTACTTC
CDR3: CASSPGGQGYEQYF

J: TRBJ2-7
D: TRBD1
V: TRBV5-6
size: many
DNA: TGTGCCAGCAGACGTCGGTACCGGGACAGCCATTACGAGCAGTACTTC
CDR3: CASRRRYRDSHYEQYF

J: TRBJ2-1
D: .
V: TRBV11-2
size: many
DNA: TGTGCCAGCAGCTTTACAGGGACCTACTACAATGAGCAGTTCTTC
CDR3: CASSFTGTYYNEQFF

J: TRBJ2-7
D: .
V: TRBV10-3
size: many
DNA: TGTGCCATCACCGAGGCCCCCTTCTCCTACGAGCAGTACTTC
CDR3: CAITEAPFSYEQYF

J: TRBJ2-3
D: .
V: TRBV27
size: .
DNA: TGTGCCAGCAGTATTCGGGCCCGGGGACCGCAGTATTTT
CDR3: CASSIRARGPQYF

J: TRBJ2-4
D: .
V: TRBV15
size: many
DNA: TGTGCCACCGCTGGATCAGCCAACATTCAGTACTTC
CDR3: CATAGSANIQYF

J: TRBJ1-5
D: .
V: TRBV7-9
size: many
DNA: TGTGCCAGCAGCCGCGGGACAAGCCCCCAGCATTTT
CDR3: CASSRGTSPQHF

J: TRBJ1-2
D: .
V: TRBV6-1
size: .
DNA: TGTGCCAGCAGTGAAGCAGCGGCAGGGATACCGTATGGCTACACCTTC
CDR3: CASSEAAAGIPYGYTF

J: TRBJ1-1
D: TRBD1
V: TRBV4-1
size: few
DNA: TGCGCCAGCAGCCAAGATCGACAGGGATTTCGCACTGAAGCTTTCTTT
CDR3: CASSQDRQGFRTEAFF

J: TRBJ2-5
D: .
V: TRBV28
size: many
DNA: TGTGCCAGCAGTCCCGGGGGAGAGACCCAGTACTTC
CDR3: CASSPGGETQYF

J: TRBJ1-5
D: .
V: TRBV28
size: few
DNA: TGTGCCAGTCACGAGGGTGTCAACCAGCCCCAGCATTTT
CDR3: CASHEGVNQPQHF

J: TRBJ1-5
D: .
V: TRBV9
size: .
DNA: TGTGCCAGCAGCCGAGGGGTAAATCAGCCCCAGCATTTT
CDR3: CASSRGVNQPQHF

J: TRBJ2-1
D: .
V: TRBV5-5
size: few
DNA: TGTGCCAGCAGCACCATACCGGGCCGAGGAGACAATGAGCAGTTCTTC
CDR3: CASSTIPGRGDNEQFF

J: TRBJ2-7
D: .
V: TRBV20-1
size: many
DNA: TGCAGTGCCCTGGAGGCAGACTCCTACGAGCAGTACTTC
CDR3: CSALEADSYEQYF

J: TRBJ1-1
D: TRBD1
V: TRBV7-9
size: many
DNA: TGTGCCAGCAGCTTAGTGGGACAGGGCTCTGAAGCTTTCTTT
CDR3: CASSLVGQGSEAFF

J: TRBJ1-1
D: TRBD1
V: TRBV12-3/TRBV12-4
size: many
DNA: TGCGCGACAGGGGGCTACCAGAACACTGAAGCTTTCTTT
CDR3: CATGGYQNTEAFF

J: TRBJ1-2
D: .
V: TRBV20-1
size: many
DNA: TGCAGTGCCAAGGGACATCTTATCTACTATGGCTACACCTTC
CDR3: CSAKGHLIYYGYTF

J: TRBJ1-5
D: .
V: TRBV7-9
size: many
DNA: TGTGCCAGCAGCGCGGGCGTTCAGCCCCAGCATTTT
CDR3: CASSAGVQPQHF

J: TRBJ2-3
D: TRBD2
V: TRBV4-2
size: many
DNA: TGTGCCAGCAGCCAAGACGCGGGGGGGCCAGGTACGCAGTATTTT
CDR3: CASSQDAGGPGTQYF

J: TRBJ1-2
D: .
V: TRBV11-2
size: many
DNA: TGTGCCAGCAGCCCCGGACCCGACAGATCCTATGGCTACACCTTC
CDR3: CASSPGPDRSYGYTF

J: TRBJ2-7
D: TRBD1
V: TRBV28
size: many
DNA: TGTGCCAGCAGTTTTGGCAGGGGGCCCCACGAGCAGTACTTC
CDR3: CASSFGRGPHEQYF

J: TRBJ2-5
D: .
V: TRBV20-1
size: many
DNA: TGCAGTGCTAACTTAGCTGGGGTGCCAGAGACCCAGTACTTC
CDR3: CSANLAGVPETQYF

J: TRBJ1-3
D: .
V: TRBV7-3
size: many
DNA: TGTGCCAGCAGCTTAACAGGTTCTGGAAACACCATATATTTT
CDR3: CASSLTGSGNTIYF

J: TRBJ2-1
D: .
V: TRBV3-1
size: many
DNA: TGTGCCAGCAGCCAAGGTCCAGAGCAGTTCTTC
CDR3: CASSQGPEQFF

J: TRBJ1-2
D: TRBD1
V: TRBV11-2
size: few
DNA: TGTGCCAGCAGCTTGGGCCACGGGACAGGGCAAGGCTACACCTTC
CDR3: CASSLGHGTGQGYTF

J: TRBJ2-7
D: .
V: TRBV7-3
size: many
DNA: TGTGCCAGCAGCTTATACCCCTCCTACGAGCAGTACTTC
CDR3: CASSLYPSYEQYF

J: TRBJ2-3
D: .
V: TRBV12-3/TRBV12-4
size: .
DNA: TGTGCCAGCAGTTTAGCGCGGAGAAGCACAGATACGCAGTATTTT
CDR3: CASSLARRSTDTQYF

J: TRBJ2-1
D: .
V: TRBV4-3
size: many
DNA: TGCGCCAGCAGCCAGTCGGGCCCGCGGTTGGATGAGCAGTTCTTC
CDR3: CASSQSGPRLDEQFF

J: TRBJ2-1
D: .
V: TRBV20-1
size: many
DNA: TGCAGTGCTGGGGACTCCACGAGCTCCTACAATGAGCAGTTCTTC
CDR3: CSAGDSTSSYNEQFF

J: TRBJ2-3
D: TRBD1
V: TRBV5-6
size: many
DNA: TGTGCCAGCAGCCCGACAGGGGGGTCAGATACGCAGTATTTT
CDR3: CASSPTGGSDTQYF

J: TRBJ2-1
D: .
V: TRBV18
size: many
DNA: TGTGCCAGCTCACCAGAGGCAGGGAGATACAATGAGCAGTTCTTC
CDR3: CASSPEAGRYNEQFF

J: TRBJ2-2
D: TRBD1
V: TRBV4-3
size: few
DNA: TGCGCCAGCAGCCAATCGGGAGGACAGGGGTGGGTCGGGGAGCTGTTTTTT
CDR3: CASSQSGGQGWVGELFF

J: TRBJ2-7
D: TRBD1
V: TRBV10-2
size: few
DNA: TGCGCCAGCAGGGACAGGGGACACGAGCAGTACTTC
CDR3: CASRDRGHEQYF